One T cell receptor (beta chain) is described in this entry. Its antigen is as yet unknown. This CDR3 has 12 amino acids. Germline CDR1 is MDHEN and CDR2 is SYDVKM. These data belong to a study of CXCR3-negative and CXCR3-positive naive CD8 T cells. Study results and limitations: Researchers reported similar TRBV-TRBJ usage in naive CXCR3-negative and CXCR3-positive cells, though memory differed. Partial loss of CXCR3 expression followed cryopreservation; most assays used fresh PBMCs. In both naive subsets diversity was comparably high, whereas memory CD8+ cells showed much lower diversity. Surface CD5 was comparable between naive subsets; TCR strength was inferred from TRB CDR3 properties. TRB CDR3s were more hydrophobic in CXCR3-positive than in CXCR3-negative naive cells.

5' RACE with UMI labels generated the TRB cDNA libraries. From its re-call of the 5' RACE reads, TCRdb lists each CDR3 protein once, without DNA. This repertoire includes around 88,000 distinct CDR3 sequences. The sequenced sample was naive CXCR3+ CD8+ T cells from blood. Indicated subset: CD45RO-CCR7+CD27+CD95- naive CD8+ T cells expressing CXCR3 (TNR3+). The gene calls are TRBV28 and TRBJ2-7. This TCR was sampled from a human donor in good health. Some clones in this sample may be carry-over from other donors' samples. The CDR3 loop is CASSLPADEQYF.